A single sample is the source of the 21 T cell receptor beta chains below, sequenced in a study of cytomegalovirus exposure and HLA in healthy donors. Primers: 60 Vbeta forward and 13 Jbeta reverse. Repertoires were generated with immunoSEQ multiplex PCR, while TCRdb's copy carries only in-frame clones and drops some. In the table there are roughly 200,000 clones, around nine tenths of which are singletons. The material sequenced was PBMCs. All receptors come from a woman in her twenties or thirties in good health and CMV-seronegative.

This chain connects TRBV10-1 to TRBJ1-1; 9 nucleotides align to TRBD1. Germline CDR1 reads WNHNN; CDR2 reads SYGVQD (reference sequence). The length of the CDR3 is 15 residues. Germline trimming cut 2 bases from V and 4 bases from J; bases unmatched to any gene: 5. The CDR3 reads CASSETTGGITEAFF. In DNA form, the CDR3 reads TGCGCCAGCAGTGAGACGACAGGGGGTATCACTGAAGCTTTCTTT.

J is TRBJ2-3 and V is TRBV6-5; D perhaps matches TRBD1 (5 bases). CDR1 MNHEY and CDR2 SVGAGI come from the germline V gene. With 5 bases removed from V and 2 bases from J, the gap between germline ends came to 11 bases. The CDR3 totals 14 residues. The chain's CDR3 is CASSPGHYTDTQYF. The CDR3, as DNA: TGTGCCAGCAGTCCAGGACACTACACAGATACGCAGTATTTT.

This sequence joins TRBV10-1 and TRBJ2-1; 13 bases line up with TRBD2. The CDR3 extends over 16 amino acids. Germline-derived CDR1 and CDR2 are WNHNN and SYGVQD (reference sequence). The ends lost 4 bases at V and 8 bases at J; junction bases unmatched: 8. Here the CDR3 DNA reads TGCGCCAGCAGTGCCGGACTAGCGGGAGCGAGCGATGAGCAGTTCTTC. Residues: CASSAGLAGASDEQFF.

The rearrangement joins TRBV7-8 to TRBJ2-7; 10 nucleotides match TRBD2. Germline V gives CDR1 SGHVS, CDR2 FQNEAQ. The length of the CDR3 is 14 residues. V lost 6 bases and J lost 5; bases outside the gene matches: 7. The CDR3 protein is CASSYSGGINEQYF. The CDR3 DNA follows: TGTGCCAGCAGTTATAGCGGGGGGATTAACGAGCAGTACTTC.

V gene TRBV7-2 combines with J gene TRBJ2-7; TRBD2 matches 8 bases. With V trimmed by 1 base and J by 7 bases, 12 bases remained unmatched. This CDR3 spans 16 amino acids. CDR1 SGHTA and CDR2 FQGNSA come from the germline V gene. The CDR3 sequence is CASSLDSGGALGEQYF. The CDR3 coding sequence is TGTGCCAGCAGCTTAGATTCCGGGGGGGCCTTGGGAGAGCAGTACTTC.

V and J are TRBV6-6 and TRBJ2-1, with TRBD1 as a possible D gene (7 bases). CDR3 size: 13 residues. V gave up 5 bases and J gave up 8 bases, with 13 bases separating them. Germline V gene lookup returns CDR1 MNHNY and CDR2 SVGAGI (reference sequence). The CDR3 bases are TGTGCCAGCAGTCTCCTCAGGGGGGATGAGCAGTTCTTC. It codes for CASSLLRGDEQFF.

The chain is built from TRBV6-1 and TRBJ2-2; possibly TRBD1 for D (6 bases). The CDR3 runs 14 residues. Trimming left V 8 bases short and J 4 bases short, with 14 bases between. Germline V gene data show CDR1 as MNHNS and CDR2 as SASEGT. This CDR3 is CASWAGVGTGELFF. The CDR3 region has the DNA TGTGCCAGCTGGGCAGGGGTAGGCACCGGGGAGCTGTTTTTT.

CDR3 nucleotide sequence: TGCGCCAGCAGCCAATCTACAGGGGCAACTAATGAAAAACTGTTTTTT. Its translation is CASSQSTGATNEKLFF. The V and J genes are TRBV4-1 and TRBJ1-4; 7 nucleotides align to TRBD1. V gave up 2 bases and J gave up 0 bases; unmatched junction bases: 3. The germline V gene has CDR1 MGHRA and CDR2 YSYEKL. This CDR3 has 16 amino acids.

The chain recombines TRBV4-1 with TRBJ1-1; D is unresolved. The CDR3 consists of 14 residues. V was clipped by 1 base and J by 5 bases, with 11 bases between them. The germline V gene has CDR1 MGHRA and CDR2 YSYEKL. DNA for the CDR3: TGCGCCAGCAGCCAAGTTGGGCAGGCGACTGAAGCTTTCTTT. This sequence encodes CASSQVGQATEAFF.

This clone has only one observation. V usage is TRBV5-1 and J usage is TRBJ1-4, with D possibly TRBD1 on 6 matching bases. V lost 1 base, J lost 7 bases, and 14 bases lay in between. Looked up from germline, CDR1 is SGHRS and CDR2 is YFSETQ. The length of the CDR3 is 15 residues. The CDR3 sequence is CASSLQREGGEKLFF. The CDR3 bases are TGCGCCAGCAGCTTGCAAAGGGAAGGGGGTGAAAAACTGTTTTTT.

The chain couples TRBV6-1 to TRBJ2-1; the D gene is possibly TRBD1 (6 bases). V was trimmed by 3 bases and J by 5 bases, leaving 11 bases between them. CDR1 is MNHNS and CDR2 is SASEGT in the germline V gene. This CDR3 spans 14 amino acids. CDR3 amino acids: CASSEGWTDNEQFF. The CDR3 DNA reads as TGTGCCAGCAGTGAGGGATGGACAGACAATGAGCAGTTCTTC.

The J gene is TRBJ2-5, the V gene TRBV2; TRBD2 aligns across 11 bases. Per the germline V gene, CDR1 is SNHLY and CDR2 is FYNNEI. The CDR3 is made up of 15 amino acids. The J segment lost 4 bases and the V segment lost 3 bases, leaving 4 bases of the junction unmatched. The chain's CDR3 is CASSDASGGRETQYF. In DNA form, the CDR3 reads TGTGCCAGCAGTGACGCTAGCGGGGGGCGAGAGACCCAGTACTTC.

The chain employs TRBV5-1 and TRBJ2-3; 9 nucleotides line up with TRBD2. The CDR3 has 15 amino acids. The germline gives CDR1 SGHRS, CDR2 YFSETQ. V lost 0 bases, J lost 1 base, and 0 bases stayed unmatched. For the CDR3, the DNA is TGCGCCAGCAGCTTGGGCGGGAGGGGCACAGATACGCAGTATTTT. Translated, it gives CASSLGGRGTDTQYF.

The J gene is TRBJ2-1, the V gene TRBV20-1; the D is unclear. There are 11 residues in the CDR3. Germline V lookup: CDR1 DFQATT, CDR2 SNEGSKA (reference sequence). With 2 bases removed from V and 6 bases from J, the gap between germline ends came to 5 bases. The CDR3 is CSARTINEQFF. Written as DNA, the CDR3 is TGCAGTGCTAGAACTATCAATGAGCAGTTCTTC.

This clone was seen a handful of times. The chain links TRBV5-4 to TRBJ2-1; 10 bases are a match to TRBD2. The CDR3 loop spans 16 amino acids. In germline, CDR1 is SGHNT, CDR2 YYREEE (reference sequence). V was clipped by 4 bases and J by 3 bases; unmatched bases: 7. CDR3 coding DNA: TGTGCCAGCAGCCAACAGCGGGGGGGGATCTACAATGAGCAGTTCTTC. Translated: CASSQQRGGIYNEQFF.

The table lists this clone with a count of one. The chain uses TRBV11-2 and TRBJ2-3; 8 bases fit TRBD1. Germline loops: CDR1 SGHAT, CDR2 FQNNGV. This CDR3 is built from 15 residues. V dropped 5 bases and J dropped 1; count of bases not matched to a gene: 5. The CDR3: CASSTRTGRTDTQYF. The CDR3 DNA follows: TGTGCCAGCAGCACGCGGACAGGGCGCACAGATACGCAGTATTTT.

The V call is TRBV29-1, the J call TRBJ2-5, with 8 nucleotides matching TRBD1. This CDR3 has 12 residues. CDR1 and CDR2 (germline): SQVTM, ANQGSEA. Unmatched junction bases numbered 2, after V lost 4 bases and J lost 4 bases. CDR3 in DNA: TGCAGCGTTGGGGGGACAGGAGAGACCCAGTACTTC. It specifies CSVGGTGETQYF.

V gene TRBV2 combines with J gene TRBJ1-4, with D maybe TRBD1 (5 bases). Germline CDR1 is SNHLY and CDR2 is FYNNEI. The CDR3 has 13 residues. Trimming took 8 bases from V and 8 from J, leaving 15 bases between them. CDR3 bases: TGTGCCAGCGAGATCAGGGCGCGGGAAAAACTGTTTTTT. Protein sequence: CASEIRAREKLFF.

V usage is TRBV14 and J usage is TRBJ2-5; D is undetermined. Germline values: CDR1 SGHDN, CDR2 FVKESK. V lost 1 base and J lost 10, with 10 bases in between. This CDR3 has 12 amino acids. CDR3 DNA sequence: TGTGCCAGCAGCCAAGGTTCGGGTGTCCAGTACTTC. Its protein product is CASSQGSGVQYF. The full variable domain, with the rest looked up from reference TRBV14 and TRBJ2-5, is EAGVTQFPSHSVIEKGQTVTLRCDPISGHDNLYWYRRVMGKEIKFLLHFVKESKQDESGMPNNRFLAERTGGTYSTLKVQPAELEDSGVYFCASSQGSGVQYFGPGTRLLVL.

The chain uses TRBV4-1 and TRBJ2-1; 10 bases are a match to TRBD2. The germline CDR1 and CDR2 sequences are MGHRA and YSYEKL. The V gene end was trimmed by 1 base and the J gene end by 4 bases; junction bases not matched to a gene: 10. This CDR3 comprises 18 residues. The CDR3 sequence: CASSQVVRTSGPYNEQFF. The CDR3 DNA is TGCGCCAGCAGCCAAGTAGTAAGGACTAGCGGACCTTACAATGAGCAGTTCTTC.

The V gene is TRBV6-6, the J gene TRBJ2-1, with 9 bases that match TRBD2. CDR3 length: 16 residues. CDR1 and CDR2 from the germline V gene are MNHNY and SVGAGI (reference sequence). V shed 6 bases, J shed 2 bases, and the junction held 8 bases outside the gene matches. CDR3 amino acids: CASRPLAGKAYNEQFF. The CDR3 DNA follows: TGTGCCAGCAGACCTCTAGCGGGGAAGGCCTACAATGAGCAGTTCTTC.